This TCR beta chain comes out of a study of T cells after yellow fever vaccination. This clonotype has ten or more counts. Its target is not known. Study-level results: Booster sampling recovered most clones from primary vaccination (nearly 98% CD4, approximately 88% CD8).

V lost 3 bases and J lost 4, with 12 bases in between. The CDR3 loop spans 14 amino acids. CDR1 and CDR2 from the germline V gene are ENHRY and SYGVKD. TCRdb re-called the 5' RACE reads with MiXCR, one entry per CDR3 protein. Here the sample spans 110,000 to 150,000 distinct CDR3 sequences, just over 6.5% being singletons. This specimen consisted of CD4+ T cells sorted from PBMCs, obtained 10 days after the yellow fever booster vaccination. This sequence originates from a man younger than 40 who received the YFV17D yellow fever vaccine. The rearrangement links TRBV10-3 to TRBJ1-2; no definite D call. The CDR3 spells CAISDQNQGYGYTF. The CDR3 DNA reads as TGTGCCATCAGTGATCAGAACCAAGGCTATGGCTACACCTTC.